The 3 T cell receptor beta chains below were found in one sample sequenced in a study of T cell responses to AZD1222 COVID-19 vaccine. Assay used: immunoSEQ multiplex PCR; TCRdb lists only in-frame clones, some missing. The table shows more than 250,000 clones, with more than 80% occurring only once. This specimen consisted of peripheral blood, obtained on day 0 of AZD1222 vaccination. The receptors derive from an adult in good health.

This rearrangement joins TRBV6-5 to TRBJ1-6, with D tentatively TRBD1 (5 bases). Trimming left V 2 bases short and J 9 bases short, with 11 bases between. Looked up from germline, CDR1 is MNHEY and CDR2 is SVGAGI. CDR3 size: 14 residues. The CDR3 region is CASSYRGKASPLHF. The CDR3 nucleotides read TGTGCCAGCAGTTACCGGGGGAAGGCTTCACCCCTCCACTTT.

The rearrangement uses TRBV29-1 and TRBJ2-3, with TRBD1 as a possible D gene (5 bases). V lost 8 bases and J lost 4, with 16 bases in between. The CDR3 is 13 amino acids. CDR1 and CDR2 from the germline V gene are SQVTM and ANQGSEA. The CDR3 region is CSSRGRVADTQYF. The CDR3 DNA reads as TGCAGCTCTAGGGGCAGGGTGGCAGATACGCAGTATTTT.

The chain links TRBV3-1 (or the pseudogene TRBV3-2) to TRBJ2-2; D is undetermined. The V gene's germline CDR1 is LGHDT and CDR2 YNNKEL (reference sequence). Trimming removed 1 base from V and 3 bases from J, with 6 bases in between. The CDR3 covers 14 residues. DNA of the CDR3: TGTGCCAGCAGCCAAGTTCTCGACACCGGGGAGCTGTTTTTT. Translating it yields CASSQVLDTGELFF.